This T cell receptor beta chain originates from a study of OX40 agonist ivuxolimab in advanced cancers. Overall study context: Allowance was made for prior anti-PD-1, anti-PD-L1 or anti-CTLA-4 therapy, and about 40% had some.

This CDR3 comprises 13 residues. Per the germline V gene, CDR1 is SQVTM and CDR2 is ANQGSEA. With 7 bases clipped from V and 4 bases from J, the junction kept 9 bases outside the gene matches. The assay was immunoSEQ multiplex PCR, and TCRdb's table has in-frame clones only and misses some. The sample comprises around 92,000 clones, roughly 80% of which are singletons, and less than 3.5% rests with the top ten. The J gene is TRBJ1-2, the V gene TRBV29-1; TRBD1 agrees at 7 bases. The source of this sequence is an adult with an advanced solid tumor such as melanoma, head and neck, liver or kidney cancer. The sample was CD4+ or CD8+ T cells sorted from blood, taken in a trial of the OX40 agonist ivuxolimab. This CDR3 reads CSGAGGPSYGYTF. The CDR3 region has the DNA TGCAGCGGAGCAGGGGGGCCTAGCTATGGCTACACCTTC.